The 14 T cell receptor beta chains given below trace back to one sample, sequenced in a study of CD8 T cells in Susac syndrome (dated by TCRdb to between 2018 and 2020). To prepare the library, the immunoSEQ multiplex PCR assay was applied. RNA was extracted using the RNeasy kit, and about 0.45 to 1 ug of the RNA was reverse transcribed with random hexamers. The raw public reads went through TCRdb reprocessing: fastp at Q25, MiXCR clone calling, in-frame beta chains kept. Every distinct CDR3 protein forms one entry, paired with its most common genes and DNA. In all, the sample holds about 69,000 distinct CDR3 sequences, and just under 95% of those were seen once. The ten top clones hold roughly 0.25% of the sample. Material for sequencing was CD8+ T cells from PBMCs. These receptors originate from a human donor in good health.

The chain couples TRBV3-1 to TRBJ2-1; 7 bases align to TRBD1. The CDR3 has 19 amino acids. With V trimmed by 0 bases and J by 0 bases, 11 bases remained unmatched. CDR1 and CDR2 from the germline V gene are LGHDT and YNNKEL (reference sequence). CDR3 sequence: CASSQDWTGSLFSYNEQFF. The CDR3, as DNA: TGTGCCAGCAGCCAAGATTGGACAGGATCCCTTTTCTCCTACAATGAGCAGTTCTTC.

V usage is TRBV28 and J usage is TRBJ2-3; D is undetermined. The CDR3 is 11 amino acids. Germline V gives CDR1 MDHEN, CDR2 SYDVKM. V lost 6 bases, J lost 2 bases, and 3 bases lay in between. CDR3 nucleotide sequence: TGTGCCAGCAGGTACACAGATACGCAGTATTTT. It is translated as CASRYTDTQYF.

The V gene is TRBV23-1, the J gene TRBJ1-5, with unresolved D. TRBV23-1 qualifies as an ORF whose function is uncertain. The CDR3 has 18 residues. V shed 4 bases and J shed 1 base, with 20 bases lying between them. The CDR3 loop is CASSRTLGRILSNQPQHF. The CDR3, as DNA: TGCGCCAGCAGTCGCACGTTAGGGAGAATATTGAGCAATCAGCCCCAGCATTTT.

The chain carries TRBV16 and TRBJ1-2; TRBD1 is a possible D gene (6 bases). The CDR3 is made up of 15 amino acids. The ends were cut back, 2 bases at V and 2 bases at J, with 12 bases in the middle. Germline-derived CDR1 and CDR2 are KGHSY and FQNENV. The CDR3 loop is CASSQPAQGNYGYTF. The DNA of the CDR3 is TGTGCCAGCAGCCAACCCGCCCAGGGGAACTATGGCTACACCTTC. Based on the CDR3 plus reference TRBV16 and TRBJ1-2, the full variable domain is GEEVAQTPKHLVRGEGQKAKLYCAPIKGHSYVFWYQQVLKNEFKFLISFQNENVFDETGMPKERFSAKCLPNSPCSLEIQATKLEDSAVYFCASSQPAQGNYGYTFGSGTRLTVV.

This clonotype was observed a single time. This chain links TRBV6-2 or TRBV6-3 with TRBJ2-3; tentatively, D is TRBD1 (6 bases). Germline CDR1 is MNHEY and CDR2 is SVGEGT. CDR3 length equals 14 residues. Between the trimmed V and J ends, which lost 8 bases and 0 bases, there was a span of 12 bases. CDR3 in amino acids: CASATTGSTDTQYF. In DNA, the CDR3 is TGTGCCAGCGCGACAACAGGGAGCACAGATACGCAGTATTTT.

This chain links TRBV6-6 with TRBJ2-7, with D unclear. Germline V gene lookup returns CDR1 MNHNY and CDR2 SVGAGI (reference sequence). This CDR3 is built from 15 residues. Trimming took 5 bases from V and 3 from J, leaving 17 bases between them. CDR3 coding DNA: TGTGCCAGCAGTCCCCGCGAAGTACCCTTCTACGAGCAGTACTTC. Its protein product is CASSPREVPFYEQYF.

V is TRBV18 and J is TRBJ2-1, with 7 bases fitting TRBD2. The CDR3 is 17 amino acids. Germline CDR1 and CDR2: KGHSH and LQKENI. J lost 2 bases, V lost 2 bases, and 9 bases had no gene match. The CDR3 DNA is TGTGCCAGCTCACCAAGTGGTGGACGGGGGGCCTACAATGAGCAGTTCTTC. Translation: CASSPSGGRGAYNEQFF.

The V and J genes are TRBV12-3 or TRBV12-4 and TRBJ1-1, with D uncertain. V gave up 4 bases and J gave up 11 bases, with 14 bases separating them. The CDR3 runs 12 residues. CDR3 DNA: TGTGCCAGCAGTTCCCCGTCGAGGCGGGCTTTCTTT. Protein sequence: CASSSPSRRAFF.

This chain links TRBV3-1 with TRBJ2-1; D unresolved. The CDR3 extends over 14 amino acids. Looked up from germline, CDR1 is LGHDT and CDR2 is YNNKEL (reference sequence). Trimming stripped 1 base from V and 5 bases from J, with 9 bases between. The CDR3 nucleotides read TGTGCCAGCAGCCAAGTTGAACTGAACAATGAGCAGTTCTTC. Its protein is CASSQVELNNEQFF.

The genes are TRBV28 and TRBJ1-5; D gene uncertain. V gave up 7 bases and J gave up 6 bases, with 16 bases separating them. The V gene's germline CDR1 is MDHEN and CDR2 SYDVKM. CDR3 length: 14 amino acids. CDR3 loop: CASTLTNRAQPQHF. Written as DNA, the CDR3 is TGTGCCAGCACCCTTACCAACAGAGCTCAGCCCCAGCATTTT.

The V call is TRBV12-3 or TRBV12-4, the J call TRBJ1-1, with unresolved D. This CDR3 is 15 amino acids long. Trimming removed 5 bases from V and 0 bases from J, with 13 bases in between. The CDR3 region has the DNA TGTGCCAGCAGTCACACTCGCGACCTGAACACTGAAGCTTTCTTT. It codes for CASSHTRDLNTEAFF.

V and J are TRBV7-9 and TRBJ1-4, with D maybe TRBD1 (5 bases). This CDR3 comprises 14 residues. V shed 1 base and J shed 10 bases, with 13 bases lying between them. Germline values: CDR1 SEHNR, CDR2 FQNEAQ (reference sequence). The CDR3 DNA reads as TGTGCCAGCAGCTTAGGGCAGACCGGGACAAAACTGTTTTTT. Amino acids: CASSLGQTGTKLFF.

V usage is TRBV18 and J usage is TRBJ2-1, with 12 bases aligning to TRBD2. The CDR3 loop spans 17 amino acids. Germline lookup yields CDR1 KGHSH and CDR2 LQKENI. After removal of 4 bases from V and 6 bases from J, the junction contained 10 bases not matched to a gene. The CDR3 reads CASSRRLAGEGGNEQFF. CDR3 nucleotide sequence: TGTGCCAGCTCACGTCGACTAGCGGGGGAAGGTGGCAATGAGCAGTTCTTC.

V gene TRBV6-6 combines with J gene TRBJ2-7, with 7 bases matching TRBD2. After removal of 0 bases from V and 2 bases from J, the junction contained 4 bases not matched to a gene. Germline-derived CDR1 and CDR2 are MNHNY and SVGAGI (reference sequence). The CDR3 runs to 15 residues. The CDR3 reads CASSYSSGGTYEQYF. CDR3 nucleotide sequence: TGTGCCAGCAGTTACTCGTCGGGGGGAACCTACGAGCAGTACTTC.